A single sample is the source of the 10 T cell receptor beta chains below, sequenced in a study of blood T cells in healthy people across ages. A second PCR of 7 to 11 cycles used a sample-barcoded 5' primer and a J-beta primer mix. In TCRdb, the 5' RACE reads were re-called with MiXCR into one record per CDR3 protein. The sample includes 600,000 to 800,000 distinct CDR3 sequences, over 40% of them seen just once. The sequenced sample consisted of blood. The receptors originated from a woman over 75 in good health.

This clonotype was recorded at least ten times. V is TRBV27 and J is TRBJ1-1; TRBD1 matches 12 bases. The germline V gene encodes CDR1 MNHEY and CDR2 SMNVEV (reference sequence). Losses at the gene ends were 0 bases for V and 6 bases for J; bases not matched to a gene: 2. This CDR3 region has 15 residues. CDR3 in DNA: TGTGCCAGCAGTTTATCGGGACAGGGGGCGTCTGAAGCTTTCTTT. It specifies CASSLSGQGASEAFF.

This clonotype has ten or more counts. The rearrangement joins TRBV20-1 to TRBJ2-1, with D unclear. This CDR3 is 15 amino acids long. With 3 bases removed from V and 0 bases from J, the gap between germline ends came to 12 bases. The germline V gene encodes CDR1 DFQATT and CDR2 SNEGSKA (reference sequence). The CDR3 sequence is CSARSQRSSYNEQFF. The CDR3 coding sequence is TGCAGTGCTAGGTCCCAGAGAAGCTCCTACAATGAGCAGTTCTTC.

J is TRBJ1-1 and V is TRBV6-1; D is ambiguous. V was trimmed by 6 bases and J by 4 bases, leaving 12 bases between them. Germline CDR1 reads MNHNS; CDR2 reads SASEGT. The CDR3 spans 13 residues. CDR3 DNA: TGTGCCAGCAGCCCTAAGGCGGCCACTGAAGCTTTCTTT. Amino acids: CASSPKAATEAFF.

This clonotype was picked up one time. The chain links TRBV28 to TRBJ2-5, with D tentatively TRBD2 (6 bases). The J call may be mistaken, given a closer DNA end match to TRBJ2-7. CDR3 length: 15 amino acids. Germline values: CDR1 MDHEN, CDR2 SYDVKM. The CDR3 sequence: CASSFWARDHYEQYF. The CDR3 DNA sequence: TGTGCCAGCAGTTTCTGGGCGCGGGACCACTACGAGCAGTACTTC.

The chain uses TRBV4-2 and TRBJ2-1; 11 bases align to TRBD1. After removal of 8 bases from V and 5 bases from J, the junction contained 5 bases not matched to a gene. The germline CDR1 and CDR2 sequences are LGHNA and YNFKEQ. This CDR3 region has 14 residues. Here the CDR3 reads CASSGQGDHNEQFF. The CDR3 nucleotides read TGTGCCAGCTCGGGACAGGGGGACCACAATGAGCAGTTCTTC.

This clonotype came up once. This may be a read error, as it is one base from a much larger clone. The chain uses TRBV7-3 and TRBJ2-3, with 9 positions matching TRBD1. CDR3 length equals 15 residues. Germline V CDR1 and CDR2: SGHTA, FQGTGA. CDR3 in amino acids: CTSSLRTGVTDTQYF. The CDR3 DNA sequence: TGTACCAGCAGCTTAAGGACAGGGGTCACAGATACGCAGTATTTT.

The gene calls are TRBV29-1 and TRBJ2-3, with D unclear. Trimming took 2 bases from V and 1 from J, leaving 4 bases between them. The CDR3 has 12 amino acids. Germline V gene sequence: CDR1 SQVTM, CDR2 ANQGSEA. This CDR3 is CSVEHRTDTQYF. In DNA, the CDR3 is TGCAGCGTTGAACACCGCACAGATACGCAGTATTTT.

V usage is TRBV27 and J usage is TRBJ2-2, with 10 bases aligning to TRBD2. Germline loops: CDR1 MNHEY, CDR2 SMNVEV (reference sequence). Trimming took 5 bases from V and 6 from J; bases not matched to a gene: 6. The CDR3 length is 15 residues. CDR3 sequence (DNA): TGTGCCAGCAGTCAAGCGGGAGGGCCTCCCGGGGAGCTGTTTTTT. The encoded protein is CASSQAGGPPGELFF.

This clonotype was seen many times. The chain employs TRBV20-1 and TRBJ2-7; no firm D call. Per the germline V gene, CDR1 is DFQATT and CDR2 is SNEGSKA (reference sequence). The CDR3 is 13 amino acids. The germline V and J ends were trimmed by 3 bases and 0 bases, with 9 bases remaining between them. The CDR3, as DNA: TGCAGTGCTAGTGGCCCCTTCTCCTACGAGCAGTACTTC. Protein sequence: CSASGPFSYEQYF.

With respect to this clonotype: A much more abundant neighbour one base away suggests this may be a read error. This chain connects TRBV27 to TRBJ2-7; possibly TRBD1 for D (6 bases). The V gene's germline CDR1 is MNHEY and CDR2 SMNVEV (reference sequence). The CDR3 runs 14 residues. The CDR3 nucleotides read TGTGCCAGCAGTGTATCGACAGGTACCCACGAGCAGTACTTC. Translated: CASSVSTGTHEQYF.